Listed below are T cell receptor beta chains from one sample, sequenced in a study of blood T cells in healthy people across ages. TCRdb ran MiXCR on the 5' RACE reads and lists one entry per CDR3 protein. Here the sample spans roughly 720,000 distinct CDR3 sequences, less than 70% being singletons. Sample: blood. These receptors were taken from a man aged 80 or over in good health. CDR3s include the opening cysteine and the closing phenylalanine or tryptophan. D genes are given only for firm matches. Size is stated for part of the rows, as once, few or many counts, or as a class when the clone is expanded.

-	TRBJ1-2	few	TRBV2	CASNPYQGGPNYGYTF	TGTGCCAGCAACCCTTATCAGGGAGGCCCTAACTATGGCTACACCTTC
-	TRBJ2-3	few	TRBV7-2	CASSQRLPGTDTQYF	TGTGCCAGCAGCCAGAGACTGCCTGGCACAGATACGCAGTATTTT
-	TRBJ2-6	-	TRBV12-3/TRBV12-4	CVSSFAPEWANVLTF	TGTGTCAGCAGTTTCGCCCCAGAGTGGGCCAACGTCCTGACTTTC
-	TRBJ2-3	few	TRBV7-3	CASSLSGTYTDTQYF	TGTGCCAGCAGCTTAAGCGGGACCTACACAGATACGCAGTATTTT
TRBD1	TRBJ1-2	-	TRBV29-1	CSVRDRAVGVGYTF	TGCAGCGTCCGGGACAGGGCGGTAGGCGTTGGCTACACCTTC
TRBD1	TRBJ1-2	-	TRBV28	CASSTGGRNYGYTF	TGTGCCAGCAGTACAGGGGGCAGAAACTATGGCTACACCTTC
-	TRBJ2-3	few	TRBV7-3	CASSLDPRTDTQYF	TGTGCCAGCAGCTTAGATCCGCGCACAGATACGCAGTATTTT
-	TRBJ2-4	-	TRBV19	CASSRAEATKNIQYF	TGTGCCAGTAGTAGGGCAGAGGCAACCAAAAACATTCAGTACTTC
TRBD1	TRBJ2-5	few	TRBV5-1	CASSLPGQGGEQYF	TGCGCCAGTAGCTTGCCAGGACAGGGGGGTGAGCAGTACTTC
-	TRBJ1-4	many	TRBV5-1	CASSLGPGATEKLFF	TGCGCCAGCAGCTTGGGCCCGGGGGCGACAGAAAAACTGTTTTTT
TRBD2	TRBJ2-1	-	TRBV20-1	CSARGLAGREDEQFF	TGCAGTGCTAGAGGACTAGCGGGAAGGGAGGATGAGCAGTTCTTC
TRBD2	TRBJ2-3	-	TRBV20-1	CSASDSGSADTQYF	TGCAGTGCTAGTGATAGCGGGAGTGCAGATACGCAGTATTTT
-	TRBJ2-7	-	TRBV11-2	CASSFGPGVQYF	-
-	TRBJ2-5	few	TRBV11-2	CASSSPGTPHQETQYF	TGTGCCAGCAGCTCCCCCGGGACTCCACACCAAGAGACCCAGTACTTC
TRBD1	TRBJ1-2	-	TRBV29-1	CSVEPGQGEYGYTF	TGCAGCGTTGAACCGGGACAGGGGGAGTATGGCTACACCTTC
TRBD2	TRBJ2-5	few	TRBV20-1	CSASLSGQETQYF	TGCAGTGCTAGTCTTAGCGGGCAAGAGACCCAGTACTTC
-	TRBJ2-1	-	TRBV12-3/TRBV12-4	CASSLATSSYNEQFF	TGTGCCAGCAGTTTAGCGACCAGCTCCTACAATGAGCAGTTCTTC
-	TRBJ1-1	-	TRBV5-5	CASSFEGSRAFF	TGTGCCAGCAGCTTCGAGGGGTCCCGGGCTTTCTTT
-	TRBJ1-2	few	TRBV20-1	CSAPMTEGATNYGYTF	TGCAGTGCGCCGATGACAGAAGGCGCAACTAACTATGGCTACACCTTC
-	TRBJ2-1	few	TRBV9	CASSAFQGTGLYNEQFF	TGTGCCAGCAGCGCCTTCCAGGGGACGGGGCTCTACAATGAGCAGTTCTTC
-	TRBJ2-7	-	TRBV20-1	CSARDAGKGAYEQYF	TGCAGTGCCCGTGACGCGGGAAAGGGGGCCTACGAGCAGTACTTC
-	TRBJ2-7	-	TRBV5-6	CASSRWDGTTYEQYF	TGTGCCAGCAGTCGATGGGACGGGACGACCTACGAGCAGTACTTC
-	TRBJ1-1	-	TRBV29-1	CSTQGGGNTEAFF	TGCAGCACCCAAGGGGGGGGCAACACTGAAGCTTTCTTT
-	TRBJ1-2	-	TRBV21-1	CASSKEHLNYGYTF	TGTGCCAGCAGCAAAGAGCACTTGAACTATGGCTACACCTTC
TRBD2	TRBJ2-3	-	TRBV28	CASREGLAGVGADTQYF	TGTGCCAGCAGAGAAGGACTAGCGGGAGTGGGGGCAGATACGCAGTATTTT
-	TRBJ2-7	few	TRBV4-2	CASSQDGGTAYEQYF	TGTGCCAGCAGCCAAGATGGGGGGACTGCATACGAGCAGTACTTC
-	TRBJ1-1	-	TRBV12-3/TRBV12-4	CASSCIANTEAFF	TGTGCCAGCAGTTGTATCGCGAACACTGAAGCTTTCTTT
-	TRBJ2-5	few	TRBV20-1	CSASAPLETQYF	TGCAGTGCTAGCGCCCCTCTAGAGACCCAGTACTTC
-	TRBJ2-7	few	TRBV11-2	CASSLDPPGPLAYEQYF	TGTGCCAGCAGCTTAGATCCCCCTGGACCGCTCGCCTACGAGCAGTACTTC
-	TRBJ2-7	-	TRBV20-1	CSARLTSPGEQYF	TGCAGTGCAAGACTTACTAGTCCGGGCGAGCAGTACTTC
TRBD2	TRBJ2-7	-	TRBV6-1	CASGRGTSGKTNSCEQYF	TGTGCCAGCGGGAGGGGGACTAGCGGGAAGACGAACTCCTGCGAGCAGTACTTC
-	TRBJ2-1	-	TRBV20-1	CSARISALLYNEQFF	TGCAGTGCTAGGATCAGCGCATTACTCTACAATGAGCAGTTCTTC
-	TRBJ2-1	many	TRBV5-1	CASSSDSSYNEQFF	TGCGCCAGCAGCTCCGATAGCTCCTACAATGAGCAGTTCTTC
TRBD1	TRBJ2-7	-	TRBV20-1	CSAYSGTGAYEQYF	TGCAGTGCTTATTCCGGGACAGGGGCCTACGAGCAGTACTTC
-	TRBJ2-5	-	TRBV29-1	CSADPGSGGDEQYF	TGCAGCGCTGACCCCGGGAGTGGGGGAGATGAGCAGTACTTC
-	TRBJ1-2	few	TRBV20-1	CSARVSGGPNYGYTF	TGCAGTGCTAGAGTCTCCGGGGGGCCCAACTATGGCTACACCTTC
TRBD2	TRBJ2-1	-	TRBV20-1	CSARDSTSVNNEQFF	TGCAGTGCTAGAGATAGCACTAGCGTTAACAATGAGCAGTTCTTC
TRBD1	TRBJ1-5	-	TRBV15	CATSHRQGEGNQPQHF	TGTGCCACCAGCCATAGACAGGGCGAAGGCAATCAGCCCCAGCATTTT
TRBD2	TRBJ2-7	-	TRBV15	CATRRMVGLAVSYEQYF	TGTGCCACCAGGAGGATGGTAGGACTAGCGGTTTCCTACGAGCAGTACTTC
TRBD2	TRBJ2-1	-	TRBV7-2	CASKREYGGNEQFF	TGTGCCAGCAAGCGGGAATATGGGGGGAATGAGCAGTTCTTC
-	TRBJ1-2	once	TRBV12-3/TRBV12-4	CASTSPGRPNYGYTF	TGTGCCAGCACCTCCCCGGGCAGGCCAAACTATGGCTACACCTTC
TRBD1	TRBJ1-1	few	TRBV7-2	CASSLTGQVNTEAFF	TGTGCCAGCAGCTTGACGGGACAGGTGAACACTGAAGCTTTCTTT
-	TRBJ1-1	-	TRBV12-3/TRBV12-4	CASHRTPALNTEAFF	TGTGCCAGCCATCGGACACCTGCTCTGAACACTGAAGCTTTCTTT
-	TRBJ2-1	-	TRBV18	CASSPVMGGYNEQFF	TGTGCCAGCTCACCCGTGATGGGAGGCTACAATGAGCAGTTCTTC
-	TRBJ1-1	-	TRBV29-1	CSAVGQRAVDEAFF	TGCAGCGCGGTGGGGCAGAGGGCGGTCGATGAAGCTTTCTTT
-	TRBJ1-2	few	TRBV6-5	CASIPRQTVHNYGYTF	TGTGCCAGTATCCCAAGGCAAACAGTGCATAACTATGGCTACACCTTC
-	TRBJ1-4	-	TRBV20-1	CSARATGKEKLFF	TGCAGTGCTAGAGCAACGGGCAAGGAAAAACTGTTTTTT
TRBD2	TRBJ2-1	-	TRBV11-2	CASSLVPLAGRNEQFF	TGTGCCAGCAGCTTAGTACCCCTAGCGGGAAGGAATGAGCAGTTCTTC
-	TRBJ2-5	-	TRBV7-9	CASSTTKDQETQYF	TGTGCCAGCAGCACCACAAAGGACCAAGAGACCCAGTACTTC
-	TRBJ2-1	few	TRBV5-5	CASMTDSYNEQFF	TGTGCCAGCATGACGGATTCCTACAATGAGCAGTTCTTC